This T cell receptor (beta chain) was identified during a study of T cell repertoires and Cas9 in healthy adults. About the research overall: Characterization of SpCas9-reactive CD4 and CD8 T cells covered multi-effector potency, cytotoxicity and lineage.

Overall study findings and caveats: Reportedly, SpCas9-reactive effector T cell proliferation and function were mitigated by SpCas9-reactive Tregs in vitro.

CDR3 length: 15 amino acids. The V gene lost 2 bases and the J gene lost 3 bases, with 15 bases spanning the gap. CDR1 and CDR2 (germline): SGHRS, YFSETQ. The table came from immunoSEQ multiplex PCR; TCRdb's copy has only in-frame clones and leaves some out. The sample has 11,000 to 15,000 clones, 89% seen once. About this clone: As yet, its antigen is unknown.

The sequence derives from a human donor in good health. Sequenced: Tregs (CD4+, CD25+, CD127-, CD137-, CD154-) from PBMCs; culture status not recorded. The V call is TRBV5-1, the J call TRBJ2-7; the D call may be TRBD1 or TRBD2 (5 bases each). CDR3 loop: CASSLSTGGHYEQYF. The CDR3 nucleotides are TGCGCCAGCAGCTTAAGTACAGGAGGCCACTACGAGCAGTACTTC.